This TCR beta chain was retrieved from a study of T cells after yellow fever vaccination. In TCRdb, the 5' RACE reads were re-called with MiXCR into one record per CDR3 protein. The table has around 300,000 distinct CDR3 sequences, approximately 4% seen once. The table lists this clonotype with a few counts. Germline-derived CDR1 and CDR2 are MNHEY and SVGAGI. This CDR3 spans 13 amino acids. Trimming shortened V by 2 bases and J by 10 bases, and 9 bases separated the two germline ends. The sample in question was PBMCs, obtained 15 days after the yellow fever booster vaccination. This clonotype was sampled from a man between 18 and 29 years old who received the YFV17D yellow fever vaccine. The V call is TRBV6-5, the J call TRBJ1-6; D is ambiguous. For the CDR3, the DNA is TGTGCCAGCAGTTACACGGTATCCTCACCCCTCCACTTT. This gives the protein CASSYTVSSPLHF.